This T cell receptor beta chain was captured by sequencing in a study of Graves' ophthalmopathy and Graves' hyperthyroidism. Background on the study: Untreated patients at initial diagnosis provided peripheral blood. Study-level points and caveats: For separating ophthalmopathy from stable hyperthyroidism, a 13-signature model gave 85% to 90% sensitivity and about 82% specificity.

The sequenced template was RNA, covering the TCR beta CDR3 region. HTBI primers primed a first-round RT-PCR, and a second-round multiplex PCR followed. One entry per CDR3 protein, called by TCRdb with MiXCR from the multiplex PCR reads. This sample has 350,000 to 450,000 distinct CDR3 sequences; 15% to 20% occur once, and the top ten carry roughly 1.4%. This clonotype was picked up many times. Antigen unknown. The length of the CDR3 is 16 residues. V gave up 7 bases and J gave up 6 bases; unmatched junction bases: 15. Germline CDR1 ENHRY, CDR2 SYGVKD. The starting material, 10 ml of fresh peripheral blood, provided the PBMCs.

The clonotype originates from a woman aged 18-29 years with Graves' ophthalmopathy. The chain couples TRBV10-3 to TRBJ2-3; TRBD2 agrees at 8 bases. The sequenced sample was peripheral blood. The CDR3, as DNA: TGTGCCATCAAGAGGAGCGGGAGCGCCCAGGCTGATACGCAGTATTTT. The encoded protein is CAIKRSGSAQADTQYF.